Shown below are 4 T cell receptor beta chains from a single sample sequenced in a study of OX40 agonist ivuxolimab in advanced cancers. Clones were sequenced by immunoSEQ multiplex PCR, and TCRdb holds only the in-frame ones, with some missing. Of 30,000 to 35,000 clones detected, approximately 91% appear once; the ten largest clones hold over 35%. The specimen comprised CD4+ or CD8+ T cells sorted from blood, sampled in a trial of the OX40 agonist ivuxolimab. The source is an adult with an advanced solid tumor such as melanoma, head and neck, liver or kidney cancer.

This chain's CDR3 is CASRPGQGPSYEQYF. Written as DNA, the CDR3 is TGTGCCAGCAGACCAGGACAGGGGCCCTCCTACGAGCAGTACTTC. The chain employs TRBV6-5 and TRBJ2-7; 9 bases line up with TRBD1. Per germline, CDR1 MNHEY and CDR2 SVGAGI. Trimming cost V 6 bases and J 0 bases; bases outside gene matches: 6. The CDR3 is 15 residues long.

The genes are TRBV6-5 and TRBJ1-5; D is possibly TRBD1 (5 bases). Per the germline V gene, CDR1 is MNHEY and CDR2 is SVGAGI. The length of the CDR3 is 15 residues. V shed 2 bases and J shed 2 bases, with 10 bases lying between them. The CDR3 sequence: CASSYGGEGNQPQHF. The CDR3 DNA is TGTGCCAGCAGTTACGGGGGGGAAGGCAATCAGCCCCAGCATTTT.

This clone was detected a few times. The chain combines TRBV7-7 with TRBJ2-2; 8 bases are shared with TRBD2. The CDR3 runs to 12 residues. CDR1 and CDR2 from the germline V gene are SSHAT and FNYEAQ (reference sequence). CDR3 DNA: TGTGCTAGCGGGACCTACACCGGGGAGCTGTTTTTT. This encodes CASGTYTGELFF.

V gene TRBV7-9 combines with J gene TRBJ2-2; D is possibly TRBD1 (6 bases). Germline V gene data show CDR1 as SEHNR and CDR2 as FQNEAQ (reference sequence). This CDR3 comprises 16 residues. V dropped 2 bases and J dropped 2 bases, with 12 bases sitting between them. This CDR3 is CASSLKQGPNTGELFF. The CDR3 nucleotides read TGTGCCAGCAGCTTAAAACAGGGCCCTAACACCGGGGAGCTGTTTTTT.